The rows below give T cell receptor beta chains drawn from one sample of a study of memory CD4+ T cells and cytomegalovirus serostatus. TCRdb keeps only in-frame clones here, not all; method: immunoSEQ multiplex PCR. The sample shows tens of thousands of clones, about three quarters of them seen only once. Sequencing used memory CD4+ T cells from blood. Receptor source: an adult in good health and CMV-seropositive. Each CDR3 is given with its conserved first and last residue. The D gene is left open where the match is weak. Some rows have no size entry. The others give once, few or many, or a class for an expanded clone.

J	V	D	size	DNA	CDR3
TRBJ1-4	TRBV4-3	TRBD1	.	TGCGCCAGCAGCCGTGAGGCAGGGGGAAATGAAAAACTGTTTTTT	CASSREAGGNEKLFF
TRBJ1-5	TRBV28	.	.	TGTGCCAGCAGGGACTCGGGCGGGGGCGAAGGTCAGCCCCAGCATTTT	CASRDSGGGEGQPQHF
TRBJ2-5	TRBV19	.	.	TGTGCCAGTAGTCGGGCTTACCAAGAGACCCAGTACTTC	CASSRAYQETQYF
TRBJ1-3	TRBV4-2	TRBD1	.	TGTGCCAGCAGCCAAAACACAGGGGACGGAAACACCATATATTTT	CASSQNTGDGNTIYF
TRBJ1-1	TRBV6-1	.	.	TGTGCCAGCAGATTACAGGGACTCACTGAAGCTTTCTTT	CASRLQGLTEAFF
TRBJ1-1	TRBV11-3	.	.	TGTGCCAGCAGCTTGAGCACGGACACTGAAGCTTTCTTT	CASSLSTDTEAFF
TRBJ2-5	TRBV4-1	.	.	TGCGCCAGCAGCCAAGGAATGCAGAGGGAGACCCAGTACTTC	CASSQGMQRETQYF
TRBJ2-1	TRBV4-1	TRBD2	.	TGCGCCAGCAGCCCCAGAACTAGCGGGAGCAACAATGAGCAGTTCTTC	CASSPRTSGSNNEQFF
TRBJ2-7	TRBV7-3	.	.	TGTGCCAGCAGCGGGGGGAGTTGGCAGTACTTC	CASSGGSWQYF
TRBJ2-1	TRBV5-1	TRBD2	once	TGCGCCAGCAGCTCGCTAGCGGTAAACTACAATGAGCAGTTCTTC	CASSSLAVNYNEQFF
TRBJ2-7	TRBV7-7	.	.	TGTGCTAGCAGCCCCTCGTTGGCAGGCGGGGACGAGCAGTACTTC	CASSPSLAGGDEQYF
TRBJ2-7	TRBV10-3	TRBD1	.	TGTGCCATCGGACAGGACTCCTACGAGCAGTACTTC	CAIGQDSYEQYF
TRBJ2-7	TRBV7-7	.	.	TGTGCCAGCAGCTTAGCTCAGGGACCCCAGTACGAGCAGTACTTC	CASSLAQGPQYEQYF
TRBJ2-7	TRBV18	TRBD2	.	TGTGCCAGCTCACCACCTAGCGGGACTTCCTACGAGCAGTACTTC	CASSPPSGTSYEQYF
TRBJ1-1	TRBV11-2	.	.	TGTGCCAGCAGCTTAGTAGGGGCTGTCACTGAAGCTTTCTTT	CASSLVGAVTEAFF
TRBJ2-2	TRBV7-2	.	.	TGTGCCAGCAGCTTAGCGAGGACATCGAACACCGGGGAGCTGTTTTTT	CASSLARTSNTGELFF
TRBJ2-3	TRBV10-3	.	.	TGTGCCATCACCGCCAGGGCGGGCGCCCGCGGGGATACGCAGTATTTT	CAITARAGARGDTQYF
TRBJ1-2	TRBV29-1	TRBD1	.	TGCAGCGTTATGCCAGGGGGCTCCAACTATGGCTACACCTTC	CSVMPGGSNYGYTF
TRBJ1-1	TRBV19	.	.	TGTGCCAGTAGTTTTCTGGGGCTCGACTTTGCTAACACTGAAGCTTTCTTT	CASSFLGLDFANTEAFF
TRBJ1-2	TRBV30	TRBD1	.	TGTGCCTGGAGTCCCGGACAGGCGGGCTACGGCTACACCTTC	CAWSPGQAGYGYTF
TRBJ1-1	TRBV2	TRBD1	.	TGTGCCAGCAGACGGACAGGGGGCATGGTGAACACTGAAGCTTTCTTT	CASRRTGGMVNTEAFF
TRBJ2-3	TRBV5-8	TRBD1	.	TGTGCCAGCAGCTTGGACAGGGGGTCTTCTCGCACAGATACGCAGTATTTT	CASSLDRGSSRTDTQYF
TRBJ1-1	TRBV27	TRBD1	.	TGTGCCAGCAGTCCCGGACAGGGGGCGACTGAAGCTTTCTTT	CASSPGQGATEAFF
TRBJ2-7	TRBV5-1	.	.	TGCGCCAGCAGCTTGCCGGGGTACGAGCAGTACTTC	CASSLPGYEQYF
TRBJ2-1	TRBV20-1	.	once	TGCAGTGCCGTCTCCTGGGGTGAGCAGTTCTTC	CSAVSWGEQFF
TRBJ1-5	TRBV6-4	TRBD1	.	TGTGCCAGCAGGGCCGGGACAGTAGGGAATCAGCCCCAGCATTTT	CASRAGTVGNQPQHF
TRBJ2-2	TRBV5-1	.	.	TGCGCCAGCAGCTTCGGACAGGAGGGCGGGGAGCTGTTTTTT	CASSFGQEGGELFF
TRBJ1-5	TRBV19	.	few	TGTGCCAGTAGTGTTTTGGGGAGGATGCAGCATTTT	CASSVLGRMQHF
TRBJ1-1	TRBV27	.	once	TGTGCCAGCAGTTTAACCCCCACAGGTAACACTGAAGCTTTCTTT	CASSLTPTGNTEAFF
TRBJ2-7	TRBV28	TRBD2	.	TGTGCCAGCAGTTCACCGGGACTAGCCTCCTACGAGCAGTACTTC	CASSSPGLASYEQYF
TRBJ1-3	TRBV19	.	once	TGTGGGATGGCCGGAAACACCATATATTTT	CGMAGNTIYF
TRBJ1-1	TRBV6-5	TRBD1	.	TGTGCCAGCAGGGGGACAGGGTGGAGGAACACTGAAGCTTTCTTT	CASRGTGWRNTEAFF
TRBJ1-2	TRBV7-2	TRBD1	.	TGTGCCAGCAGCTTAGTGACAGGGGGTAACTATGGCTACACCTTC	CASSLVTGGNYGYTF
TRBJ2-7	TRBV6-5	.	few	TGTGCCGGACAGTACGAGCAGTACTTC	CAGQYEQYF
TRBJ2-7	TRBV19	TRBD1	.	TGTGCCAGTAGTACCACAGGGGGCGTCTACGAGCAGTACTTC	CASSTTGGVYEQYF
TRBJ1-2	TRBV28	TRBD1	.	TGTGCCAGCAGGTCCGGGACAGGGGCGGGCTATGGCTACACCTTC	CASRSGTGAGYGYTF
TRBJ2-2	TRBV9	.	.	TGTGCCAGCAGCGTGTGGGAGGGGGGCGCCGGGGAGCTGTTTTTT	CASSVWEGGAGELFF
TRBJ1-5	TRBV7-8	.	once	TGTGCCAGCAGCGAGGGGTATAGCAATCAGCCCCAGCATTTT	CASSEGYSNQPQHF
TRBJ1-1	TRBV10-3	TRBD1	.	TGTGCCACGACCCCCGGGACAGCGAACACTGAAGCTTTCTTT	CATTPGTANTEAFF
TRBJ2-5	TRBV11-3	TRBD1	.	TGTGCCAGCAGCCCACAGGGGGCAGAAGAGACCCAGTACTTC	CASSPQGAEETQYF
TRBJ2-7	TRBV27	.	.	TGTGCCAGCAGTTTAATGCTTAGCGCACTCTACGAGCAGTACTTC	CASSLMLSALYEQYF
TRBJ2-1	TRBV7-9	TRBD2	.	TGTGCCAGCAGCATACTAGCGGGGCGCTACAATGAGCAGTTCTTC	CASSILAGRYNEQFF
TRBJ2-7	TRBV7-9	TRBD2	once	TGTGCCAGCAGCCAAGGACTAGCGGGAGTAGGCCTGGGTGAGCAGTACTTC	CASSQGLAGVGLGEQYF
TRBJ2-5	TRBV27	TRBD1	once	TGTGCCAGCAGTTTAGGGACAGTTGGGGTGGAGACCCAGTACTTC	CASSLGTVGVETQYF
TRBJ2-1	TRBV19	TRBD1	.	TGTGCCAGTAGTAGCCGGGACAGGGGCTACAATGAGCAGTTCTTC	CASSSRDRGYNEQFF
TRBJ1-2	TRBV7-9	.	.	TGTGCCAGCAGCTTAGATTCGGAAAACTATGGCTACACCTTC	CASSLDSENYGYTF
TRBJ1-1	TRBV7-2	.	.	TGTGCCAGCAGCTTACCAACTAACACTGAAGCTTTCTTT	CASSLPTNTEAFF
TRBJ2-3	TRBV7-6	.	.	TGTGCCAGCAGCTTAAGGGAACCTGGGGGGAAGGCAGATACGCAGTATTTT	CASSLREPGGKADTQYF
TRBJ2-5	TRBV20-1	TRBD1	.	TGCAGTGCCAGGACAGGGGAGACCCAGTACTTC	CSARTGETQYF
TRBJ1-1	TRBV9	.	.	TGTGCCAGCAGCGAATCCACAACAGGGAACACTGAAGCTTTCTTT	CASSESTTGNTEAFF
TRBJ2-3	TRBV30	TRBD1	.	TGTGCCTGGGGGGACAGCGACTCTACGCAGTATTTT	CAWGDSDSTQYF
TRBJ2-1	TRBV28	TRBD2	.	TGTGCCAGCAGTTTATTTGCGGGAGGAATTGAGCAGTTCTTC	CASSLFAGGIEQFF
TRBJ2-2	TRBV30	TRBD1	.	TGTGCCTGGAGCAGGGGGCGTACCGGGGAGCTGTTTTTT	CAWSRGRTGELFF
TRBJ2-5	TRBV7-2	TRBD2	few	TGTGCCAGCAGCTTAGGTCATACGGGAGGGGGGGAGACCCAGTACTTC	CASSLGHTGGGETQYF
TRBJ2-4	TRBV6-1	.	many	TGTGCCAGCAGTGCCAGACCAGCCAAAAACATTCAGTACTTC	CASSARPAKNIQYF
TRBJ2-5	TRBV6-1	.	many	TGTGCCAGCAGTGAATCCCAGGGGGGCGACGAGACCCAGTACTTC	CASSESQGGDETQYF
TRBJ1-2	TRBV6-1	.	.	TGTGCCAGCTCCGACAGTTACTATGGCTACACCTTC	CASSDSYYGYTF
TRBJ2-7	TRBV9	TRBD2	.	TGTGCCAGCAGCCCTCAGACCACTAGCGTGTCCTACGAGCAGTACTTC	CASSPQTTSVSYEQYF